Shown below are 25 T cell receptor beta chains from a single sample sequenced in a study of CD8 T cells in ankylosing spondylitis. General study points: A TCR beta motif of 8 or 9 highly homologous variants appeared characteristic of ankylosing spondylitis blood.

TCRdb passed the 5' RACE reads through MiXCR, listing each CDR3 protein once. The table includes around 390,000 distinct CDR3 sequences, 20% to 25% detected once. Their antigen targets remain unknown. The sequenced material came from blood, either unsorted or a sorted T cell fraction (not recorded which). These receptors were collected from a male donor with ankylosing spondylitis.

This clonotype came up a few times. The CDR3 bases are TGTGCCAGCAGCAGGGGCCCGATCACAGATACGCAGTATTTT. This translates into CASSRGPITDTQYF. V usage is TRBV27 and J usage is TRBJ2-3; a possible D gene is TRBD1 (6 bases). V lost 6 bases to trimming and J lost 2 bases, with 12 bases between them. CDR1 is MNHEY and CDR2 is SMNVEV in the germline V gene (reference sequence). The CDR3 runs to 14 residues.

The rearrangement joins TRBV14 to TRBJ2-6; no reliable D call. This CDR3 spans 14 amino acids. V was trimmed by 8 bases and J by 0 bases, leaving 8 bases between them. Looked up from germline, CDR1 is SGHDN and CDR2 is FVKESK. CDR3 protein: CASGRYSGANVLTF. CDR3 DNA: TGTGCCAGCGGCCGCTACTCTGGGGCCAACGTCCTGACTTTC.

This clonotype was seen more than once but under ten times. V is TRBV3-1 and J is TRBJ1-2, with D hard to call. The CDR3 has 13 amino acids. Germline CDR1 is LGHDT and CDR2 is YNNKEL (reference sequence). Trimming removed 5 bases from V and 9 bases from J, with 16 bases in between. CDR3 DNA: TGTGCCAGCAGCGCCACAGAAACTATGCGCTACACCTTC. Protein sequence: CASSATETMRYTF. The full variable domain, its missing parts supplied by reference TRBV3-1 and TRBJ1-2, is DTAVSQTPKYLVTQMGNDKSIKCEQNLGHDTMYWYKQDSKKFLKIMFSYNNKELIINETVPNRFSPKSPDKAHLNLHINSLELGDSAVYFCASSATETMRYTFGSGTRLTVV.

The rearrangement links TRBV15 to TRBJ1-3; D is possibly TRBD1 (5 bases). Trimming took 3 bases from V and 4 from J, leaving 10 bases between them. Germline V CDR1 and CDR2: LNHNV, YYDKDF (reference sequence). This CDR3 has 14 residues. This chain's CDR3 is CATSRRGLGNTIYF. In DNA form, the CDR3 reads TGTGCCACCAGCAGGCGGGGGTTGGGAAACACCATATATTTT.

The chain uses TRBV20-1 and TRBJ1-5, with 8 nucleotides matching TRBD1. The CDR3 is made up of 18 amino acids. J lost 1 base, V lost 3 bases, and 14 bases had no gene match. Germline V lookup: CDR1 DFQATT, CDR2 SNEGSKA (reference sequence). CDR3 coding DNA: TGCAGTGCTAGTAAATCTTGGGACAGGATCTTGAGCAATCAGCCCCAGCATTTT. Its translation: CSASKSWDRILSNQPQHF.

This clonotype has just a few counts. Written as DNA, the CDR3 is TGTGCCAGCAGCGGTACAGGGACCTACAATGAGCAGTTCTTC. It translates to CASSGTGTYNEQFF. The chain combines TRBV7-9 with TRBJ2-1; a possible D gene is TRBD1 (6 bases). The CDR3 totals 14 residues. V shed 5 bases and J shed 2 bases, with 10 bases lying between them. In germline, CDR1 is SEHNR, CDR2 FQNEAQ (reference sequence).

In its sample, this clonotype was seen a few times. This chain links TRBV7-2 with TRBJ1-4, with TRBD1 matching over 7 bases. Unmatched junction bases numbered 2, after V lost 5 bases and J lost 5 bases. This CDR3 has 13 amino acids. The germline V gene encodes CDR1 SGHTA and CDR2 FQGNSA. The CDR3 loop reads CASSTGQNEKLFF. In DNA form, the CDR3 reads TGTGCCAGCAGCACGGGACAGAATGAAAAACTGTTTTTT.

This chain joins TRBV5-1 and TRBJ1-4; D is unresolved. Germline assignment: CDR1 SGHRS and CDR2 YFSETQ. V was trimmed by 0 bases and J by 5 bases, leaving 14 bases between them. The CDR3 runs to 16 residues. The chain's CDR3 is CASSLVPGSANEKLFF. CDR3 in DNA: TGCGCCAGCAGCTTGGTGCCCGGATCTGCCAATGAAAAACTGTTTTTT.

This clonotype was picked up many times. The J gene is TRBJ2-1, the V gene TRBV20-1, with 15 positions matching TRBD2. The V segment lost 6 bases and the J segment 4 bases; nucleotides outside the gene matches: 7. The CDR3 is made up of 16 amino acids. Germline-derived CDR1 and CDR2 are DFQATT and SNEGSKA (reference sequence). The CDR3 loop reads CSAMSGTSGRYNEQFF. CDR3 nucleotides: TGCAGTGCCATGTCCGGGACTAGCGGGAGGTACAATGAGCAGTTCTTC.

The chain links TRBV5-1 to TRBJ2-7; perhaps TRBD1 as D (5 bases). The CDR3 is 13 residues long. The V and J ends lost 2 bases and 4 bases respectively, with 10 bases between them. Germline CDR1 SGHRS, CDR2 YFSETQ. The CDR3 DNA reads TGCGCCAGCAGCTTCCAGGGATTATACGAGCAGTACTTC. This encodes CASSFQGLYEQYF. Full variable domain (outside the CDR3, taken from reference TRBV5-1 and TRBJ2-7): KAGVTQTPRYLIKTRGQQVTLSCSPISGHRSVSWYQQTPGQGLQFLFEYFSETQRNKGNFPGRFSGRQFSNSRSEMNVSTLELGDSALYLCASSFQGLYEQYFGPGTRLTVT.

The V call is TRBV20-1, the J call TRBJ2-2; 8 bases match TRBD1. Losses at the gene ends were 2 bases for V and 1 base for J; bases not matched to a gene: 3. The CDR3 has 15 amino acids. Germline V CDR1 and CDR2: DFQATT, SNEGSKA (reference sequence). The CDR3 protein is CSARTGTGNTGELFF. CDR3 DNA sequence: TGCAGTGCTAGAACCGGGACAGGGAACACCGGGGAGCTGTTTTTT.

This clonotype has a count of ten or more. CDR3 nucleotide sequence: TGTGCCAGCAGCACCGGACTAGCTGGGGGCACAGATACGCAGTATTTT. It is translated as CASSTGLAGGTDTQYF. The rearrangement uses TRBV3-1 and TRBJ2-3; 8 nucleotides line up with TRBD2. The CDR3 sequence is 16 residues long. From germline, CDR1 is LGHDT and CDR2 YNNKEL (reference sequence). V lost 5 bases to trimming and J lost 1 base; unmatched junction nucleotides: 8.

This clonotype showed up just a few times. This rearrangement joins TRBV28 to TRBJ2-7; D is possibly TRBD1 or TRBD2 (5 bases each). Looked up from germline, CDR1 is MDHEN and CDR2 is SYDVKM. The V and J ends lost 1 base and 0 bases respectively, with 13 bases between them. The CDR3 loop spans 16 amino acids. As DNA, the CDR3 is TGTGCCAGCAGTTTATCGTCTCGGGGCTACTCCTACGAGCAGTACTTC. Its translation: CASSLSSRGYSYEQYF.

This clonotype was counted a few times. The rearrangement uses TRBV12-3 or TRBV12-4 and TRBJ2-7; D uncertain. The CDR3 runs to 13 residues. Trimming removed 7 bases at V and 1 base at J, with 11 bases between. The CDR3 DNA is TGTGCCAGCAAAGTCCTATCATCCTACGAGCAGTACTTC. This codes for CASKVLSSYEQYF.

This clonotype was picked up a small number of times. The rearrangement links TRBV20-1 to TRBJ2-1, with D possibly being TRBD2 (6 bases). Germline V gene lookup returns CDR1 DFQATT and CDR2 SNEGSKA (reference sequence). With 5 bases removed from V and 6 bases from J, the gap between germline ends came to 14 bases. The CDR3 has 13 residues. CDR3: CSAAGPIANEQFF. The CDR3 nucleotides are TGCAGTGCTGCGGGACCAATAGCCAATGAGCAGTTCTTC.

This clonotype has more than one count but fewer than ten. The chain joins TRBV29-1 to TRBJ1-1; D not certain. CDR1 and CDR2 from the germline V gene are SQVTM and ANQGSEA. The CDR3 is 12 residues long. V dropped 6 bases and J dropped 6 bases, with 14 bases sitting between them. The CDR3 loop is CSVPARSSEAFF. The CDR3 DNA sequence: TGCAGCGTACCAGCCCGTTCTTCTGAAGCTTTCTTT.

The chain joins TRBV12-3 or TRBV12-4 to TRBJ2-7, with a tentative D call TRBD2 (5 bases). With 2 bases removed from V and 2 bases from J, the gap between germline ends came to 10 bases. This CDR3 spans 14 amino acids. CDR3 DNA: TGTGCCAGCAGTTTAAGTGCGGGCCCCTACGAGCAGTACTTC. As protein: CASSLSAGPYEQYF.

The chain is built from TRBV19 and TRBJ2-1; D is ambiguous. The CDR3 is 10 amino acids. The V gene lost 7 bases and the J gene lost 10 bases, with 8 bases spanning the gap. Germline values: CDR1 LNHDA, CDR2 SQIVND (reference sequence). The CDR3 sequence is CASNTWEQFF. The CDR3 DNA reads TGTGCCAGTAACACCTGGGAGCAGTTCTTC.

This clonotype was counted only a few times. This chain uses TRBV12-3 or TRBV12-4 with TRBJ2-5; maybe TRBD2 (6 bases). Trimming removed 5 bases at V and 4 bases at J, with 14 bases between. CDR3 length equals 14 residues. CDR3 sequence: CASSAAGGVETQYF. The CDR3 bases are TGTGCCAGCAGTGCGGCAGGCGGGGTAGAGACCCAGTACTTC.

This clonotype has only a few counts. CDR3 loop: CASSRDRRTSTDTQYF. The DNA of the CDR3 is TGTGCCAGCAGCAGGGACCGCCGGACTAGCACAGATACGCAGTATTTT. V gene TRBV7-9 combines with J gene TRBJ2-3, with D perhaps being TRBD1 or TRBD2 (5 bases each). V lost 5 bases, J lost 0 bases, and 15 bases lay in between. The CDR3 runs to 16 residues. Per the germline V gene, CDR1 is SEHNR and CDR2 is FQNEAQ (reference sequence).

The CDR3 DNA follows: TGTGCCAGCAGCCCCGACAGGGGGCCCAATACGCAGTATTTT. It yields the protein CASSPDRGPNTQYF. V gene TRBV7-3 combines with J gene TRBJ2-3; 10 nucleotides match TRBD1. Germline V gene lookup returns CDR1 SGHTA and CDR2 FQGTGA. V lost 5 bases and J lost 7; bases outside the gene matches: 6. This CDR3 comprises 14 residues.

J is TRBJ2-3 and V is TRBV11-2; D is unresolved. The length of the CDR3 is 14 residues. CDR1 is SGHAT, CDR2 FQNNGV, per germline. The germline V and J ends were trimmed by 3 bases and 0 bases, with 7 bases remaining between them. CDR3 sequence reads: CASSFSLSTDTQYF. CDR3 sequence (DNA): TGTGCCAGCAGCTTTTCGCTTAGCACAGATACGCAGTATTTT.

The rearrangement uses TRBV1 and TRBJ2-3; no DNA check was done on the table's D call, TRBD1. TRBV1 is recorded as a pseudogene. There are 17 residues in the CDR3. The CDR3 DNA follows: TGCACCAGCAGCCAAGAAACGCGGGACCTACTCACAGATACGCAGTATTTT. This codes for CTSSQETRDLLTDTQYF.

The rearrangement uses TRBV20-1 and TRBJ2-2; D uncertain. There are 16 residues in the CDR3. V shed 0 bases and J shed 0 bases, with 11 bases lying between them. Germline CDR1 is DFQATT and CDR2 is SNEGSKA (reference sequence). DNA for the CDR3: TGCAGTGCTAGAGATATCCGGGCGGCGAACACCGGGGAGCTGTTTTTT. It translates to CSARDIRAANTGELFF.

A few counts support this clonotype. J is TRBJ1-4 and V is TRBV28; 7 bases are shared with TRBD1. This CDR3 is built from 13 residues. V gave up 5 bases and J gave up 14 bases; unmatched junction bases: 11. CDR1 and CDR2 (germline): MDHEN, SYDVKM. This CDR3 is CASSTRGEEGLFF. CDR3 DNA: TGTGCCAGCAGTACCAGGGGGGAGGAGGGTCTGTTTTTT.